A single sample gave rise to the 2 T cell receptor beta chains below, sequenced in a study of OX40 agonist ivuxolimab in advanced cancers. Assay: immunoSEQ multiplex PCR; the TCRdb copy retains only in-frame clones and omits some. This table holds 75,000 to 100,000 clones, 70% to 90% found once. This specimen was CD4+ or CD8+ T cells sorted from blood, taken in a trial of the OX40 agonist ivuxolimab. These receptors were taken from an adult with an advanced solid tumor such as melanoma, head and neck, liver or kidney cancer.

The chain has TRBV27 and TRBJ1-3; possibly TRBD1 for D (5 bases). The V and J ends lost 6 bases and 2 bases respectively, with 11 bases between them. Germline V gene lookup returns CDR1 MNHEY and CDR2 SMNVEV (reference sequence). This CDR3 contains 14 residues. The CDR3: CASRPGQAGNTIYF. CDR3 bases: TGTGCCAGCAGGCCGGGGCAGGCTGGAAACACCATATATTTT.

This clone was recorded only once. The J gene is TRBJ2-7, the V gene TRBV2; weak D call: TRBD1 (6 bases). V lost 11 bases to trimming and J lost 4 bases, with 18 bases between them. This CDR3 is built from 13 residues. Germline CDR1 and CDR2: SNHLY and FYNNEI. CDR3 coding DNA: TGTGCCTCTGACAGGACCTCGGGGTACGAGCAGTACTTC. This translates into CASDRTSGYEQYF.